Below, 15 T cell receptor beta chains from the same sample are listed, as sequenced in a study of OX40 agonist ivuxolimab in advanced cancers. Assay used: immunoSEQ multiplex PCR; TCRdb lists only in-frame clones, some missing. The sample has roughly 73,000 clones, roughly 80% seen once. Sample: CD4+ or CD8+ T cells sorted from blood, taken in a trial of the OX40 agonist ivuxolimab. The receptors come from an adult with an advanced solid tumor such as melanoma, head and neck, liver or kidney cancer.

This clone came up once. The V gene is TRBV7-6, the J gene TRBJ1-4; D gene uncertain. There are 16 residues in the CDR3. The germline V and J ends were trimmed by 5 bases and 0 bases, with 13 bases remaining between them. Germline V gene lookup returns CDR1 SGHVS and CDR2 FNYEAQ. The CDR3, as DNA: TGTGCCAGCAGCGCCGAGGGCGTTGCAACTAATGAAAAACTGTTTTTT. The encoded protein is CASSAEGVATNEKLFF.

The V gene is TRBV6-6, the J gene TRBJ2-7; TRBD2 matches 7 bases. The J segment lost 3 bases and the V segment lost 6 bases, leaving 5 bases of the junction unmatched. Germline CDR1 and CDR2: MNHNY and SVGAGI (reference sequence). The CDR3 consists of 13 residues. CDR3 coding DNA: TGTGCCAGCAGGCGTACTAGCGTCTACGAGCAGTACTTC. Encoded protein: CASRRTSVYEQYF.

The rearrangement links TRBV6-5 to TRBJ1-6; D is unclear. In germline, CDR1 is MNHEY, CDR2 SVGAGI. Trimming shortened V by 8 bases and J by 9 bases, and 11 bases separated the two germline ends. The CDR3 has 12 residues. The CDR3 loop reads CASAGVGSPLHF. For the CDR3, the DNA is TGTGCCAGCGCCGGTGTGGGTTCACCCCTCCACTTT.

The chain couples TRBV2 to TRBJ2-1; D is unresolved. CDR1 SNHLY and CDR2 FYNNEI come from the germline V gene. The CDR3 length is 12 residues. Trimming took 6 bases from V and 10 from J, leaving 13 bases between them. Written as DNA, the CDR3 is TGTGCCAGCAGGGATGGGCTGGCCGAGCAGTTCTTC. As protein: CASRDGLAEQFF.

J is TRBJ2-7 and V is TRBV27; 7 positions match TRBD1. The CDR3 consists of 16 residues. From germline, CDR1 is MNHEY and CDR2 SMNVEV (reference sequence). Trimming cost V 5 bases and J 2 bases; bases outside gene matches: 12. The chain's CDR3 is CASSPLAAGGPYEQYF. The CDR3 DNA reads as TGTGCCAGCAGTCCCTTGGCTGCAGGGGGACCCTACGAGCAGTACTTC.

The CDR3 protein is CASSLEGITDTQYF. CDR3 DNA sequence: TGTGCCAGCAGCTTGGAAGGGATTACAGATACGCAGTATTTT. The chain links TRBV5-4 to TRBJ2-3; D ambiguous. The V end lost 0 bases, the J end lost 3 bases, and 8 bases lay between the germline ends. In germline, CDR1 is SGHNT, CDR2 YYREEE (reference sequence). The CDR3 is 14 residues long.

The CDR3 DNA sequence: TGCGCCAACGACAGGGGGGAAGGAAACACCATATATTTT. It encodes CANDRGEGNTIYF. V and J are TRBV10-1 and TRBJ1-3; 9 nucleotides line up with TRBD1. The germline gives CDR1 WNHNN, CDR2 SYGVQD (reference sequence). J was trimmed by 4 bases and V by 10 bases; bases with no gene match: 5. The CDR3 extends over 13 amino acids.

The chain uses TRBV9 and TRBJ2-3; D is uncertain. This CDR3 is 16 amino acids long. The germline gives CDR1 SGDLS, CDR2 YYNGEE. V was cut by 0 bases and J by 1 base, with 12 bases left in between. The CDR3 DNA follows: TGTGCCAGCAGCGTAGTTGACATTCCTGGCACAGATACGCAGTATTTT. Translation gives CASSVVDIPGTDTQYF.

V usage is TRBV28 and J usage is TRBJ2-7; unclear D gene. Germline V gives CDR1 MDHEN, CDR2 SYDVKM. There are 12 residues in the CDR3. The V end was cut by 5 bases, the J end by 3 bases, with 8 bases between. CDR3 loop: CASSGRLYEQYF. The CDR3 bases are TGTGCCAGCAGTGGACGGCTCTACGAGCAGTACTTC.

The chain links TRBV30 to TRBJ2-5; 10 bases align to TRBD2. Germline values: CDR1 GTSNPN, CDR2 SVGIG (reference sequence). The CDR3 is made up of 14 amino acids. After removal of 6 bases from V and 6 bases from J, the junction contained 10 bases not matched to a gene. The CDR3 sequence is CACYSSGSGKTQYF. In DNA form, the CDR3 reads TGTGCCTGCTATTCTAGCGGGAGTGGGAAGACCCAGTACTTC.

V gene TRBV2 combines with J gene TRBJ2-1; weak D call: TRBD2 (6 bases). The length of the CDR3 is 13 residues. With 7 bases removed from V and 15 bases from J, the gap between germline ends came to 22 bases. Germline V lookup: CDR1 SNHLY, CDR2 FYNNEI. The CDR3 sequence is CASNPVKGLQMFF. The CDR3 bases are TGTGCCAGCAACCCAGTGAAGGGACTCCAGATGTTCTTC.

This clone was observed a few times. CDR3 nucleotide sequence: TGCGCCAGCAGCCTACAGGGTGACACTGAAGCTTTCTTT. Translating it yields CASSLQGDTEAFF. The V and J genes are TRBV5-1 and TRBJ1-1; D is perhaps TRBD1 (6 bases). The length of the CDR3 is 13 residues. Deletions cut 4 bases from V and 3 bases from J, with 10 bases between. Germline lookup yields CDR1 SGHRS and CDR2 YFSETQ.

V gene TRBV7-2 combines with J gene TRBJ1-1; D is ambiguous. CDR1 and CDR2 (germline): SGHTA, FQGNSA. With 2 bases removed from V and 4 bases from J, the gap between germline ends came to 8 bases. This CDR3 has 13 amino acids. The DNA for the CDR3 is TGTGCCAGCAGCTTACGGGGTGGCACTGAAGCTTTCTTT. Translated: CASSLRGGTEAFF.

This clone was seen only a few times. In DNA, the CDR3 is TGCGCCAGCAGCCAAGATCCGATGGAGACAGGGAGGGCCTACAATGAGCAGTTCTTC. Amino acids: CASSQDPMETGRAYNEQFF. This chain joins TRBV4-1 and TRBJ2-1, with D possibly being TRBD1 or TRBD2 (7 bases each). The CDR3 is 19 amino acids. The germline CDR1 and CDR2 sequences are MGHRA and YSYEKL. Trimming stripped 0 bases from V and 2 bases from J, with 20 bases between.

This clone has only one observation. The chain links TRBV11-3 to TRBJ1-4, with no clear D. CDR1 is SGHNT and CDR2 is YENEEA in the germline V gene. The CDR3 spans 14 residues. V lost 11 bases, J lost 0 bases, and 13 bases lay in between. This CDR3 is CAVLSGATNEKLFF. CDR3 in DNA: TGTGCCGTACTTTCGGGAGCAACTAATGAAAAACTGTTTTTT.